Listed here is a single T cell receptor (beta chain). Germline CDR1 and CDR2: SEHNR and FQNEAQ (reference sequence). Unmatched junction bases numbered 7, after V lost 3 bases and J lost 6 bases. The CDR3 spans 16 residues. This entry comes from a study of blood T cell repertoires in COVID-19. Per the original data handling: Estimates of nucleated cell counts were drawn from the amplification of reference gene primers. Clones were read by immunoSEQ multiplex PCR, and TCRdb kept only the in-frame ones, dropping some. D and trimming were read from the DNA, whereas the V and J calls and clone size are those reported in that table. Among just over 650,000 clones listed, 85% to 90% were seen once.

Sequenced input: peripheral blood. V is TRBV7-9 and J is TRBJ2-6; 8 bases fit TRBD1. The sequence came from a woman aged 18 to 35 with acute or convalescent COVID-19. The CDR3 sequence is CASSLVQGAEANVLTF. CDR3 coding DNA: TGTGCCAGCAGCTTGGTCCAGGGGGCTGAGGCCAACGTCCTGACTTTC.